This TCR beta chain stems from a study of tumor and adjacent non-tumor tissue in lung cancer. Study-wide background: Stage I to III disease affected over nine men and roughly 5 women aged about 30 to 76.

V was cut by 7 bases and J by 1 base, with 7 bases left in between. Germline assignment: CDR1 DFQATT and CDR2 SNEGSKA (reference sequence). The CDR3 has 11 amino acids. Notes on the study in general: Patients with more diverse tumor TCRs had worse survival. Tumor tissue had significantly higher TCR diversity than normal lung.

As for this clonotype: What it binds is unknown. It is likely a read error, because the conserved phenylalanine at the end of the CDR3 is missing.

The template was RNA from unsorted bulk tissue. A modified ARM-PCR protocol with three rounds of nested PCR amplified TCRbeta. Via MiXCR, TCRdb re-called the multiplex PCR reads, giving one row per CDR3 protein. Of approximately 70,000 distinct CDR3 sequences detected, more than 70% appear once; the ten largest clones hold 25% to 30%. Sequencing was carried out using lung tumor tissue. J is TRBJ1-1 and V is TRBV20-1; no firm D call. The sequence derives from a man between 60 and 75 years old with non-small cell lung cancer. Here the CDR3 DNA reads TGCAGTGTTGTAGGGAACACTGAAGCTTTCCTC. This sequence encodes CSVVGNTEAFL.